Below are 6 T cell receptor beta chains sequenced from a single sample in a study of T-cell memory formation after mild COVID-19. TCRdb passed the 5' RACE reads through MiXCR, listing each CDR3 protein once. The table records hundreds of thousands of distinct CDR3 sequences, roughly 18% of them present only once. The sample was PBMCs or a T cell subset sorted from them (not recorded which). The receptors were gathered from an adult woman who had mild COVID-19 (a few samples of this study predate the infection). Cell type and time point are not known.

The DNA for the CDR3 is TGTGCCAGCAGCCAAGGAAGTAGCGGGGGTGCCGCCGAGCAGTACTTC. Its translation is CASSQGSSGGAAEQYF. The chain recombines TRBV4-2 with TRBJ2-7; 9 positions match TRBD2. CDR1 LGHNA and CDR2 YNFKEQ come from the germline V gene. CDR3 size: 16 residues. The V segment lost 1 base and the J segment 6 bases; nucleotides outside the gene matches: 10.

The genes are TRBV14 and TRBJ2-1; D is ambiguous. Germline V gene lookup returns CDR1 SGHDN and CDR2 FVKESK. V was trimmed by 1 base and J by 4 bases, leaving 5 bases between them. The CDR3 is made up of 13 amino acids. In DNA form, the CDR3 reads TGTGCCAGCAGCCAAGCAGAGTACAATGAGCAGTTCTTC. Protein sequence: CASSQAEYNEQFF.

This clonotype was observed a handful of times. This chain connects TRBV7-2 to TRBJ2-7; D may be TRBD1 (5 bases). V lost 5 bases and J lost 1, with 9 bases in between. Germline-derived CDR1 and CDR2 are SGHTA and FQGNSA. The CDR3 contains 13 residues. The CDR3 protein is CASSARVSYEQYF. DNA for the CDR3: TGTGCCAGCAGCGCCAGGGTTTCCTACGAGCAGTACTTC. The full variable domain, rest sourced from reference TRBV7-2 and TRBJ2-7, is GAGVSQSPSNKVTEKGKDVELRCDPISGHTALYWYRQSLGQGLEFLIYFQGNSAPDKSGLPSDRFSAERTGGSVSTLTIQRTQQEDSAVYLCASSARVSYEQYFGPGTRLTVT.

The sample holds a few counts of this clonotype. CDR3 loop: CATSDRTSGRINEQFF. For the CDR3, the DNA is TGTGCCACCAGTGACCGGACTAGCGGGAGAATAAATGAGCAGTTCTTC. The chain employs TRBV24-1 and TRBJ2-1, with 13 bases matching TRBD2. Germline V lookup: CDR1 KGHDR, CDR2 SFDVKD. The CDR3 is 16 residues long. The junction had 6 bases not matched to a gene; V was cut back by 4 bases and J by 7 bases.

This clonotype was seen a few times. This sequence joins TRBV20-1 and TRBJ1-2, with a weak D call TRBD1 (5 bases). Trimming removed 3 bases from V and 5 bases from J, with 13 bases in between. The V gene's germline CDR1 is DFQATT and CDR2 SNEGSKA (reference sequence). This CDR3 region has 13 residues. CDR3 residues: CSASPREGYGYTF. The CDR3 DNA reads as TGCAGTGCTAGTCCCAGGGAAGGATATGGCTACACCTTC.

This clonotype has just a few counts. The chain recombines TRBV9 with TRBJ1-5; the D is unclear. Germline assignment: CDR1 SGDLS and CDR2 YYNGEE. V lost 0 bases, J lost 5 bases, and 6 bases lay in between. The CDR3 length is 13 residues. CDR3 amino acids: CASSVVPDQPQHF. The CDR3 bases are TGTGCCAGCAGCGTAGTCCCCGATCAGCCCCAGCATTTT.